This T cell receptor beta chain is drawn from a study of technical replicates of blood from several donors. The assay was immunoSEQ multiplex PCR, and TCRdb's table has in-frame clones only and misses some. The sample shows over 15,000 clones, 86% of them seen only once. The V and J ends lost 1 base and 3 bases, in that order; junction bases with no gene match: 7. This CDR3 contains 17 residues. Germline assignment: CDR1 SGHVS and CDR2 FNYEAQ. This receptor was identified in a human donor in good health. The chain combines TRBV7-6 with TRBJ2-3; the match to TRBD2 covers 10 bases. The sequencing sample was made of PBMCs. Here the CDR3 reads CASSLESSGSPTDTQYF. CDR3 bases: TGTGCCAGCAGCTTAGAATCTAGCGGGAGCCCGACAGATACGCAGTATTTT. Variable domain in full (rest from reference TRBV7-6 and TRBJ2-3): GAGVSQSPRYKVTKRGQDVALRCDPISGHVSLYWYRQALGQGPEFLTYFNYEAQQDKSGLPNDRFSAERPEGSISTLTIQRTEQRDSAMYRCASSLESSGSPTDTQYFGPGTRLTVL.